The 26 T cell receptor beta chains below come from one sample, sequenced in a study of cytomegalovirus exposure and HLA in healthy donors. With 60 Vbeta and 13 Jbeta primers, the PCR was carried out. Profiling relied on immunoSEQ multiplex PCR, and the TCRdb table lists in-frame clones only, not all of them. Of approximately 88,000 clones listed, 80% were seen once; the top ten hold approximately 2%. The sample consisted of PBMCs. The receptors here all came from a man aged 18 to 30 in good health and CMV-seronegative.

In this sample, this clone turned up once. The J gene is TRBJ1-4, the V gene TRBV30; D gene uncertain. V gave up 0 bases and J gave up 8 bases, with 13 bases separating them. CDR1 and CDR2 (germline): GTSNPN, SVGIG (reference sequence). The CDR3 spans 14 residues. DNA for the CDR3: TGTGCCTGGAGTGTAAGCGGGGTAGGGGAAAAACTGTTTTTT. Protein product: CAWSVSGVGEKLFF. Drawing the rest from reference TRBV30 and TRBJ1-4, the complete variable domain is SQTIHQWPATLVQPVGSPLSLECTVEGTSNPNLYWYRQAAGRGLQLLFYSVGIGQISSEVPQNLSASRPQDRQFILSSKKLLLSDSGFYLCAWSVSGVGEKLFFGSGTQLSVL.

The CDR3 protein is CASSLGASGGAVETQYF. The CDR3 DNA is TGTGCCAGCAGCTTAGGCGCTAGCGGGGGGGCAGTGGAGACCCAGTACTTC. This chain links TRBV11-3 with TRBJ2-5; the match to TRBD2 covers 12 bases. The germline gives CDR1 SGHNT, CDR2 YENEEA. The CDR3 is 17 residues long. V shed 1 base, J shed 5 bases, and the junction held 8 bases outside the gene matches.

This chain connects TRBV7-9 to TRBJ2-5; TRBD1 matches 8 bases. V shed 5 bases, J shed 5 bases, and the junction held 16 bases outside the gene matches. The CDR3 extends over 17 amino acids. Germline V gene data show CDR1 as SEHNR and CDR2 as FQNEAQ (reference sequence). The CDR3 region is CASSAGPSDRAAETQYF. The CDR3 region has the DNA TGTGCCAGCAGCGCGGGTCCTTCGGACAGGGCCGCGGAGACCCAGTACTTC.

The chain recombines TRBV9 with TRBJ1-3, with 9 positions matching TRBD1. J lost 4 bases, V lost 0 bases, and 8 bases had no gene match. The CDR3 runs 17 residues. Germline V gene sequence: CDR1 SGDLS, CDR2 YYNGEE. Here the CDR3 DNA reads TGTGCCAGCAGCGTAGCTAGGGACAGGGCCATCGGAAACACCATATATTTT. Protein product: CASSVARDRAIGNTIYF. Drawing the rest from reference TRBV9 and TRBJ1-3, the complete variable domain is DSGVTQTPKHLITATGQRVTLRCSPRSGDLSVYWYQQSLDQGLQFLIQYYNGEERAKGNILERFSAQQFPDLHSELNLSSLELGDSALYFCASSVARDRAIGNTIYFGEGSWLTVV.

J is TRBJ2-7 and V is TRBV18; 7 bases agree with TRBD1. With 0 bases clipped from V and 1 base from J, the junction kept 6 bases outside the gene matches. CDR3 length: 16 residues. Germline assignment: CDR1 KGHSH and CDR2 LQKENI. The CDR3 nucleotides are TGTGCCAGCTCACCACCGATACTCAGGGGGTCCTACGAGCAGTACTTC. As protein: CASSPPILRGSYEQYF.

The genes are TRBV14 and TRBJ1-1, with TRBD1 matching 9 bases. V trimming: 5 bases; J trimming: 3 bases; junction bases outside the gene matches: 7. There are 15 residues in the CDR3. Germline CDR1 reads SGHDN; CDR2 reads FVKESK. The CDR3 loop is CASSYFRQGDTEAFF. The CDR3 nucleotides are TGTGCCAGCAGCTATTTTAGACAGGGGGACACTGAAGCTTTCTTT.

This chain connects TRBV9 to TRBJ2-7; the D gene is possibly TRBD2 (6 bases). Germline assignment: CDR1 SGDLS and CDR2 YYNGEE. The CDR3 spans 14 residues. Trimming shortened V by 4 bases and J by 4 bases, and 15 bases separated the two germline ends. CDR3 region: CASSPPRGRYEQYF. The CDR3 DNA sequence: TGTGCCAGCAGCCCCCCGCGTGGGAGGTACGAGCAGTACTTC.

This chain uses TRBV7-8 with TRBJ2-1; no reliable D call. The V and J ends lost 5 bases and 2 bases respectively, with 10 bases between them. From germline, CDR1 is SGHVS and CDR2 FQNEAQ. The CDR3 has 14 amino acids. The CDR3 DNA reads as TGTGCCAGCAGCCTAAAGTCCGCCTACAATGAGCAGTTCTTC. Translating gives CASSLKSAYNEQFF.

The V gene is TRBV4-1, the J gene TRBJ2-3; 10 bases match TRBD2. The CDR3 covers 14 residues. J gave up 4 bases and V 4 bases, and 2 bases lay outside the gene matches. Germline V gene sequence: CDR1 MGHRA, CDR2 YSYEKL. The CDR3 sequence: CASSLAGGADTQYF. The CDR3 DNA reads as TGCGCCAGCAGCCTAGCGGGGGGCGCAGATACGCAGTATTTT.

The rearrangement links TRBV2 to TRBJ1-2, with 9 nucleotides matching TRBD1. J lost 10 bases, V lost 3 bases, and 6 bases had no gene match. This CDR3 region has 13 residues. From germline, CDR1 is SNHLY and CDR2 FYNNEI. CDR3 loop: CASSEGQGRVYTF. In DNA form, the CDR3 reads TGTGCCAGCAGTGAGGGACAGGGAAGGGTCTACACCTTC.

The chain employs TRBV5-1 and TRBJ2-2; no clear D. The germline V gene encodes CDR1 SGHRS and CDR2 YFSETQ. The V end was cut by 0 bases, the J end by 4 bases, with 7 bases between. This CDR3 is 14 amino acids long. CDR3 residues: CASSLGVSTGELFF. The DNA for the CDR3 is TGCGCCAGCAGCTTGGGAGTGAGCACCGGGGAGCTGTTTTTT.

The rearrangement joins TRBV19 to TRBJ1-1, with D perhaps TRBD1 (6 bases). CDR3 length: 15 amino acids. Germline-derived CDR1 and CDR2 are LNHDA and SQIVND (reference sequence). V lost 11 bases and J 0 bases, leaving 19 bases between the germline ends. In DNA form, the CDR3 reads TGTGCCGCGAGTCGCGGGGGCGGGATGAACACTGAAGCTTTCTTT. Its translation: CAASRGGGMNTEAFF.

The rearrangement links TRBV7-9 to TRBJ2-5; 9 nucleotides align to TRBD2. Germline V lookup: CDR1 SEHNR, CDR2 FQNEAQ (reference sequence). V was pared by 1 base and J by 0 bases, with 12 bases of the junction left unmatched. The length of the CDR3 is 19 residues. DNA for the CDR3: TGTGCCAGCAGCTTAGAGGGGGGTGTCCTAGCGGGGTACCAAGAGACCCAGTACTTC. This gives the protein CASSLEGGVLAGYQETQYF.

The genes are TRBV13 and TRBJ2-7, with 7 nucleotides matching TRBD1. The ends lost 5 bases at V and 3 bases at J; junction bases unmatched: 10. The CDR3 contains 15 residues. Germline V gives CDR1 PRHDT, CDR2 FYEKMQ (reference sequence). The CDR3 DNA follows: TGTGCCAGCAGCATTCCTACAGGGGCGGGCTACGAGCAGTACTTC. This codes for CASSIPTGAGYEQYF.

This clone was found once. The chain joins TRBV9 to TRBJ1-2; maybe TRBD1 (5 bases). Germline CDR1 SGDLS, CDR2 YYNGEE. Trimming took 3 bases from V and 1 from J, leaving 10 bases between them. The CDR3 is 14 residues long. The CDR3 sequence: CASSGGVVNYGYTF. The CDR3 coding sequence is TGTGCCAGCAGCGGGGGGGTTGTTAACTATGGCTACACCTTC.

This chain's CDR3 is CASSGTDKNIQYF. In DNA, the CDR3 is TGTGCCAGCAGTGGGACAGACAAAAACATTCAGTACTTC. The genes are TRBV6-1 and TRBJ2-4; possibly TRBD1 for D (6 bases). CDR3 length: 13 residues. V was shortened by 4 bases and J by 3 bases, with 7 bases between the two germline ends. Germline-derived CDR1 and CDR2 are MNHNS and SASEGT.

The sample holds one count of this clone. The V call is TRBV11-2, the J call TRBJ1-1, with TRBD1 matching 9 bases. This CDR3 has 14 residues. The trim removed 4 bases at V and 4 bases at J, leaving 4 bases unmatched. In germline, CDR1 is SGHAT, CDR2 FQNNGV. The CDR3 loop is CASSWGQGSTEAFF. The CDR3 DNA sequence: TGTGCCAGCAGCTGGGGACAGGGCTCCACTGAAGCTTTCTTT.

The gene calls are TRBV27 and TRBJ2-3; 10 bases match TRBD2. CDR1 and CDR2 (germline): MNHEY, SMNVEV (reference sequence). V was clipped by 5 bases and J by 2 bases; unmatched bases: 19. CDR3 length: 20 residues. Here the CDR3 reads CASSMTTPVSGGMYTDTQYF. In DNA form, the CDR3 reads TGTGCCAGCAGTATGACGACCCCGGTTAGCGGGGGGATGTACACAGATACGCAGTATTTT.

The V call is TRBV6-5, the J call TRBJ1-2; TRBD1 matches 7 bases. The CDR3 runs 14 residues. CDR1 and CDR2 from the germline V gene are MNHEY and SVGAGI. Trimming cost V 6 bases and J 6 bases; bases outside gene matches: 10. The CDR3 sequence: CASRGGRETDGYTF. Written as DNA, the CDR3 is TGTGCCAGCAGAGGGGGCAGGGAAACGGATGGCTACACCTTC.

The V and J genes are TRBV5-1 and TRBJ2-1, with D perhaps TRBD1 (5 bases). The CDR3 has 13 residues. Germline V lookup: CDR1 SGHRS, CDR2 YFSETQ. V lost 4 bases and J 5 bases, leaving 10 bases between the germline ends. The CDR3 here is CASSLTENNEQFF. The CDR3 nucleotides are TGCGCCAGCAGCCTGACAGAAAACAATGAGCAGTTCTTC.

The chain carries TRBV5-1 and TRBJ1-2; TRBD1 matches 7 bases. Per germline, CDR1 SGHRS and CDR2 YFSETQ. With V trimmed by 5 bases and J by 0 bases, 4 bases remained unmatched. The CDR3 runs to 14 residues. The CDR3 nucleotides read TGCGCCAGCAGACGGGACAGCGCTAACTATGGCTACACCTTC. This gives the protein CASRRDSANYGYTF.

CDR3 amino acids: CASSKLEGPDTQYF. As DNA, the CDR3 is TGTGCCAGTAGTAAGTTGGAGGGGCCAGATACGCAGTATTTT. The chain recombines TRBV19 with TRBJ2-3; D is possibly TRBD2 (6 bases). The CDR3 is 14 amino acids. Germline V gene sequence: CDR1 LNHDA, CDR2 SQIVND (reference sequence). V lost 4 bases and J 4 bases, leaving 12 bases between the germline ends.

In this sample, this clone turned up once. This rearrangement joins TRBV11-2 to TRBJ2-3; 9 bases fit TRBD2. The CDR3 runs 15 residues. J lost 4 bases, V lost 2 bases, and 4 bases had no gene match. CDR1 is SGHAT, CDR2 FQNNGV, per germline. In nucleotides, the CDR3 is TGTGCCAGCAGCTTAAATAGCGGGGGACCAGATACGCAGTATTTT. Translating gives CASSLNSGGPDTQYF.

The table lists this clone with a count of one. J is TRBJ1-1 and V is TRBV7-9; D call uncertain. The length of the CDR3 is 13 residues. V shed 1 base and J shed 6 bases, with 9 bases lying between them. The germline gives CDR1 SEHNR, CDR2 FQNEAQ (reference sequence). The CDR3 loop is CASSLGQIPEAFF. The CDR3 coding sequence is TGTGCCAGCAGCTTAGGGCAGATCCCTGAAGCTTTCTTT.

The chain combines TRBV20-1 with TRBJ2-7, with 7 bases that match TRBD1. The CDR3 is made up of 11 amino acids. V shed 6 bases, J shed 4 bases, and the junction held 3 bases outside the gene matches. Looked up from germline, CDR1 is DFQATT and CDR2 is SNEGSKA (reference sequence). The CDR3 DNA is TGCAGTGCAACAGGGGCGTACGAGCAGTACTTC. Its protein is CSATGAYEQYF.

The chain employs TRBV9 and TRBJ1-1; D is possibly TRBD1 (6 bases). CDR1 is SGDLS, CDR2 YYNGEE, per germline. V dropped 0 bases and J dropped 3 bases, with 12 bases sitting between them. CDR3 length equals 15 residues. CDR3 amino acids: CASSVDQGRDTEAFF. CDR3 nucleotide sequence: TGTGCCAGCAGCGTAGATCAGGGGAGAGACACTGAAGCTTTCTTT.